A single sample is the source of the 30 T cell receptor beta chains below, sequenced in a study of blood T cell repertoires in COVID-19. Generated by immunoSEQ multiplex PCR, the TCRdb table keeps only in-frame clones and is missing some. The profile shows roughly 350,000 clones, around 87% of them singletons. Material for sequencing was peripheral blood. The receptors derive from a woman under 40 with COVID-19, enrolled during active disease.

The chain combines TRBV6-5 with TRBJ2-3; D perhaps matches TRBD2 (5 bases). V dropped 2 bases and J dropped 5 bases, with 11 bases sitting between them. The CDR3 has 14 residues. Germline loops: CDR1 MNHEY, CDR2 SVGAGI. This CDR3 reads CASSYDSAIDTQYF. CDR3 nucleotides: TGTGCCAGCAGTTACGATAGCGCGATAGATACGCAGTATTTT.

The count of this clone is one. A read error may produce the germline difference seen at one junction end. This chain connects TRBV2 to TRBJ2-7, with TRBD1 matching over 7 bases. Looked up from germline, CDR1 is SNHLY and CDR2 is FYNNEI. The length of the CDR3 is 12 residues. The CDR3 bases are TGTGCCAGCAGTGTTCTCCGGGACAGCTTTTTCTTC. Protein: CASSVLRDSFFF.

For the CDR3, the DNA is TGTGCCAGCAGCCCTCGATGGGGGGGAGCTGTAAATGAGCAGTTCTTC. Amino acid sequence: CASSPRWGGAVNEQFF. V gene TRBV7-2 combines with J gene TRBJ2-1; 7 bases are shared with TRBD2. Trimming cost V 5 bases and J 7 bases; bases outside gene matches: 14. The CDR3 covers 16 residues. The V gene's germline CDR1 is SGHTA and CDR2 FQGNSA.

V gene TRBV7-2 combines with J gene TRBJ2-7; the match to TRBD2 covers 13 bases. V was pared by 5 bases and J by 3 bases, with 4 bases of the junction left unmatched. In germline, CDR1 is SGHTA, CDR2 FQGNSA. This CDR3 contains 15 residues. The CDR3 sequence: CASSPRTSGSYEQYF. In nucleotides, the CDR3 is TGTGCCAGCAGCCCCCGGACTAGCGGGAGCTACGAGCAGTACTTC. The whole variable domain, filled in from reference TRBV7-2 and TRBJ2-7, reads GAGVSQSPSNKVTEKGKDVELRCDPISGHTALYWYRQSLGQGLEFLIYFQGNSAPDKSGLPSDRFSAERTGGSVSTLTIQRTQQEDSAVYLCASSPRTSGSYEQYFGPGTRLTVT.

V gene TRBV4-3 combines with J gene TRBJ1-4; perhaps TRBD1 as D (5 bases). V was pared by 0 bases and J by 13 bases, with 18 bases between. CDR3 length: 15 residues. Germline assignment: CDR1 LGHNA and CDR2 YSLEER. As DNA, the CDR3 is TGCGCCAGCAGCCAAGATCGCGGGACTCGCGGGGGACTGTTTTTT. This sequence encodes CASSQDRGTRGGLFF.

The rearrangement joins TRBV5-1 to TRBJ2-2; 9 nucleotides match TRBD1. The CDR3 spans 16 residues. Trimming took 4 bases from V and 4 from J; bases not matched to a gene: 8. Germline CDR1 SGHRS, CDR2 YFSETQ. The CDR3 coding sequence is TGCGCCAGCAGCCCGGGGACAGGGAGTACCACCGGGGAGCTGTTTTTT. This codes for CASSPGTGSTTGELFF.

V gene TRBV28 combines with J gene TRBJ2-7; D ambiguous. Deletions cut 6 bases from V and 4 bases from J, with 7 bases between. The CDR3 spans 11 residues. CDR1 MDHEN and CDR2 SYDVKM come from the germline V gene. CDR3 sequence reads: CASSLGYEQYF. The CDR3 DNA sequence: TGTGCCAGCAGCCTCGGGTACGAGCAGTACTTC.

The gene calls are TRBV2 and TRBJ2-2; TRBD2 agrees at 11 bases. The germline CDR1 and CDR2 sequences are SNHLY and FYNNEI. Trimming at V came to 8 bases and at J to 3 bases, leaving 8 bases not matched to a gene. This CDR3 is 16 amino acids long. CDR3 sequence reads: CASSILAGVYTGELFF. The CDR3 nucleotides are TGTGCCAGCTCCATACTAGCGGGAGTTTACACCGGGGAGCTGTTTTTT.

J is TRBJ1-3 and V is TRBV28, with TRBD1 matching 7 bases. The CDR3 covers 15 residues. With 11 bases clipped from V and 0 bases from J, the junction kept 10 bases outside the gene matches. CDR1 and CDR2 (germline): MDHEN, SYDVKM. The DNA for the CDR3 is TGTGCCTCTTCCGACAGGGTAAGCTCTGGAAACACCATATATTTT. The encoded protein is CASSDRVSSGNTIYF.

The CDR3 coding sequence is TGCGCCAGCAGCCAGGCACTTTACGGGACTAGCGGGAAAGCCTACGAGCAGTACTTC. Encoded protein: CASSQALYGTSGKAYEQYF. J is TRBJ2-7 and V is TRBV4-1, with 13 bases identical to TRBD2. The CDR3 loop spans 19 amino acids. Per germline, CDR1 MGHRA and CDR2 YSYEKL. V shed 3 bases and J 2 bases; nucleotides not matched to a gene: 13.

The V and J genes are TRBV19 and TRBJ1-4, with TRBD1 as a possible D gene (6 bases). V gave up 3 bases and J gave up 8 bases, with 13 bases separating them. Germline CDR1 is LNHDA and CDR2 is SQIVND (reference sequence). This CDR3 contains 14 residues. CDR3 region: CASSIGTYGEKLFF. The CDR3, as DNA: TGTGCCAGTAGTATTGGGACATATGGAGAAAAACTGTTTTTT.

This chain joins TRBV7-3 and TRBJ2-2, with D perhaps TRBD1 (5 bases). The CDR3 spans 16 residues. V gave up 4 bases and J gave up 2 bases, with 14 bases separating them. The germline gives CDR1 SGHTA, CDR2 FQGTGA. The DNA of the CDR3 is TGTGCCAGCAGCTCCCTGGGGCAGGGAAACACCGGGGAGCTGTTTTTT. It yields the protein CASSSLGQGNTGELFF.

The chain is built from TRBV7-8 and TRBJ1-4; tentative D call: TRBD1 (6 bases). V dropped 4 bases and J dropped 6 bases, with 12 bases sitting between them. CDR3 length: 14 amino acids. Looked up from germline, CDR1 is SGHVS and CDR2 is FQNEAQ. CDR3 amino acids: CASSSGDTDEKLFF. The CDR3 nucleotides are TGTGCCAGCAGCTCAGGGGACACAGATGAAAAACTGTTTTTT. The whole variable domain, remainder taken from reference TRBV7-8 and TRBJ1-4, is GAGVSQSPRYKVAKRGQDVALRCDPISGHVSLFWYQQALGQGPEFLTYFQNEAQLDKSGLPSDRFFAERPEGSVSTLKIQRTQQEDSAVYLCASSSGDTDEKLFFGSGTQLSVL.

A few counts support this clone. This chain joins TRBV10-3 and TRBJ2-2; D may be TRBD1 (5 bases). V was clipped by 2 bases and J by 7 bases, with 17 bases between them. Germline-derived CDR1 and CDR2 are ENHRY and SYGVKD. This CDR3 spans 16 amino acids. In nucleotides, the CDR3 is TGTGCCATCAGTGAGACCGACTGGAATAGGGGCGGGGAGCTGTTTTTT. Protein sequence: CAISETDWNRGGELFF.

A remark on this clone: Other DNA sequences from this sample encode an identical CDR3 as well. The V and J genes are TRBV7-3 and TRBJ2-5; D remains unclear. Between the trimmed V and J ends, which lost 5 bases and 1 base, there was a span of 8 bases. The CDR3 loop spans 13 amino acids. CDR1 and CDR2 (germline): SGHTA, FQGTGA. The CDR3 bases are TGTGCCAGCAGCCGAACGGTCCAAGAGACCCAGTACTTC. Protein product: CASSRTVQETQYF.

The CDR3 DNA reads TGTGCCAGCAGTCGTCGGACAGGCCTCCAAGGTCGGCCCCAGCATTTT. It specifies CASSRRTGLQGRPQHF. The chain uses TRBV6-2 or TRBV6-3 and TRBJ1-5, with 7 bases aligning to TRBD1. CDR1 is MNHEY and CDR2 is SVGEGT in the germline V gene. The CDR3 runs 16 residues. V dropped 5 bases and J dropped 9; count of bases not matched to a gene: 16.

The chain is built from TRBV19 and TRBJ2-7; 10 bases agree with TRBD2. Trimming at V came to 5 bases and at J to 0 bases, leaving 7 bases not matched to a gene. The germline V gene encodes CDR1 LNHDA and CDR2 SQIVND (reference sequence). The CDR3 sequence is 16 residues long. The CDR3 sequence is CASSASGSLSSYEQYF. The CDR3 nucleotides are TGTGCCAGTAGTGCTAGCGGGAGTCTCAGCTCCTACGAGCAGTACTTC.

The chain joins TRBV10-3 to TRBJ1-2; 7 bases line up with TRBD1. This CDR3 has 16 amino acids. V shed 6 bases and J 5 bases; nucleotides not matched to a gene: 15. Germline CDR1 is ENHRY and CDR2 is SYGVKD. The CDR3 nucleotides read TGTGCCATCAGCGGGACAGATTTTCCACTAACTTATGGCTACACCTTC. It codes for CAISGTDFPLTYGYTF.

The V gene is TRBV3-1 (or the pseudogene TRBV3-2), the J gene TRBJ2-7, with 8 positions matching TRBD2. J was trimmed by 2 bases and V by 0 bases; bases with no gene match: 6. From germline, CDR1 is LGHDT and CDR2 YNNKEL (reference sequence). This CDR3 is 16 amino acids long. For the CDR3, the DNA is TGTGCCAGCAGCCAAGATCTTAGCGGGACCCCCTACGAGCAGTACTTC. This codes for CASSQDLSGTPYEQYF.

A remark on this clone: Other DNA sequences from this sample encode an identical CDR3 as well. This chain connects TRBV5-6 to TRBJ1-5; a weak D match, TRBD1 (6 bases). V was trimmed by 0 bases and J by 2 bases, leaving 12 bases between them. This CDR3 is built from 16 residues. Germline V gives CDR1 SGHDT, CDR2 YYEEEE. CDR3 sequence: CASSLAGGAGNQPQHF. CDR3 DNA: TGTGCCAGCAGCTTGGCTGGGGGGGCAGGCAATCAGCCCCAGCATTTT.

The chain combines TRBV12-5 with TRBJ1-2, with unresolved D. Deletions cut 7 bases from V and 6 bases from J, with 15 bases between. The CDR3 sequence is 13 residues long. Germline lookup yields CDR1 LGHNT and CDR2 FRNRAP. The CDR3 DNA sequence: TGTGCTAGTGCGAAAGCGAACCTCCATGGCTACACCTTC. Translating it yields CASAKANLHGYTF. Full variable domain (rest looked up from reference TRBV12-5 and TRBJ1-2): DARVTQTPRHKVTEMGQEVTMRCQPILGHNTVFWYRQTMMQGLELLAYFRNRAPLDDSGMPKDRFSAEMPDATLATLKIQPSEPRDSAVYFCASAKANLHGYTFGSGTRLTVV.

V is TRBV6-5 and J is TRBJ2-7; perhaps TRBD1 as D (6 bases). The V gene lost 3 bases and the J gene lost 3 bases, with 9 bases spanning the gap. This CDR3 spans 13 amino acids. Per germline, CDR1 MNHEY and CDR2 SVGAGI. The DNA of the CDR3 is TGTGCCAGCAGTTATGGGACAAACTACGAGCAGTACTTC. Translating gives CASSYGTNYEQYF.

A few counts support this clone. The genes are TRBV6-5 and TRBJ1-3; D gene ambiguous. The CDR3 is made up of 15 amino acids. V was trimmed by 2 bases and J by 4 bases, leaving 12 bases between them. The germline gives CDR1 MNHEY, CDR2 SVGAGI. The CDR3 spells CASSYDGLGGNTIYF. In DNA form, the CDR3 reads TGTGCCAGCAGTTACGACGGTCTAGGCGGAAACACCATATATTTT.

This clone was observed at least ten times. V is TRBV27 and J is TRBJ1-5, with 9 bases aligning to TRBD1. CDR3 length: 14 residues. V shed 6 bases and J 5 bases; nucleotides not matched to a gene: 5. Germline CDR1 MNHEY, CDR2 SMNVEV (reference sequence). CDR3 region: CASRTGGEDQPQHF. CDR3 in DNA: TGTGCCAGCAGGACAGGGGGAGAGGATCAGCCCCAGCATTTT.

The chain uses TRBV5-8 and TRBJ2-7; TRBD1 aligns across 8 bases. The J segment lost 4 bases and the V segment lost 7 bases, leaving 7 bases of the junction unmatched. Germline loops: CDR1 SGHTS, CDR2 YDEGEE. The CDR3 has 13 residues. CDR3 protein: CASYRTGLYEQYF. CDR3 coding DNA: TGTGCCAGCTATCGGACAGGGTTATACGAGCAGTACTTC.

V and J are TRBV19 and TRBJ2-5; D gene unclear. CDR3 size: 14 residues. Germline CDR1 and CDR2: LNHDA and SQIVND (reference sequence). Trimming removed 3 bases from V and 6 bases from J, with 14 bases in between. CDR3 bases: TGTGCCAGTAGTATTCAGGTCGGCAGGAAGACCCAGTACTTC. Translating it yields CASSIQVGRKTQYF.

The V gene is TRBV28, the J gene TRBJ2-5; TRBD2 aligns across 12 bases. Germline CDR1 MDHEN, CDR2 SYDVKM. The trim removed 4 bases at V and 3 bases at J, leaving 3 bases unmatched. The CDR3 totals 15 residues. CDR3 loop: CASSWTSGTEETQYF. The CDR3 DNA reads as TGTGCCAGCAGTTGGACTAGCGGGACTGAAGAGACCCAGTACTTC.

This clone was picked up one time. V and J are TRBV24-1 and TRBJ2-1; 7 bases line up with TRBD1. Germline V gene lookup returns CDR1 KGHDR and CDR2 SFDVKD. The V and J ends lost 3 bases and 4 bases, in that order; junction bases with no gene match: 8. The CDR3 extends over 16 amino acids. The CDR3 sequence: CATSDKGTAFYNEQFF. As DNA, the CDR3 is TGTGCCACCAGTGATAAGGGGACAGCGTTTTACAATGAGCAGTTCTTC.

About this clone: The same CDR3 arises from other DNA sequences in this sample as well. The chain recombines TRBV6-5 with TRBJ2-7, with 12 bases that match TRBD2. The CDR3 loop spans 13 amino acids. The V gene's germline CDR1 is MNHEY and CDR2 SVGAGI. V trimming: 9 bases; J trimming: 4 bases; junction bases outside the gene matches: 4. CDR3 nucleotide sequence: TGTGCCAGTGGACTAGCGGGAAGGTACGAGCAGTACTTC. Translating gives CASGLAGRYEQYF.

The chain carries TRBV29-1 and TRBJ1-5; unclear D gene. The length of the CDR3 is 12 residues. Between the trimmed V and J ends, which lost 4 bases and 4 bases, there was a span of 8 bases. Germline V CDR1 and CDR2: SQVTM, ANQGSEA. CDR3 residues: CSVGGKNQPQHF. As DNA, the CDR3 is TGCAGCGTTGGAGGGAAAAATCAGCCCCAGCATTTT.